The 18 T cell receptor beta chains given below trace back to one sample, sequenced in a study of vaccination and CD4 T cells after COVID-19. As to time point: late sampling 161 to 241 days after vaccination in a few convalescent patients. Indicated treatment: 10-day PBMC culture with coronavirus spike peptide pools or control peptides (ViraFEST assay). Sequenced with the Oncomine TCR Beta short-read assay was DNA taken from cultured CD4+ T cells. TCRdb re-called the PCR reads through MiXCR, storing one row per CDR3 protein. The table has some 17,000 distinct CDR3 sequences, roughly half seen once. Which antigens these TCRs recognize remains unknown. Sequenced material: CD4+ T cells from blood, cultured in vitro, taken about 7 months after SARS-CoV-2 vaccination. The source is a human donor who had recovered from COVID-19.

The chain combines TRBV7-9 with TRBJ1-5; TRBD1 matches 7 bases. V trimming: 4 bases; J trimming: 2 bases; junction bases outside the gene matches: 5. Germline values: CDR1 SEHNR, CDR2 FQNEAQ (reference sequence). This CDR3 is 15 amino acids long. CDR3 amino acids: CASSSTGNGNQPQHF. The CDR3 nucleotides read TGTGCCAGCAGCTCGACAGGGAATGGCAATCAGCCCCAGCATTTT.

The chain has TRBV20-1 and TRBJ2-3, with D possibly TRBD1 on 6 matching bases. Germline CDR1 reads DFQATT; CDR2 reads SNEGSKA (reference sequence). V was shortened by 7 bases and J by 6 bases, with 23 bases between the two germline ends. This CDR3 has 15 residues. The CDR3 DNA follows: TGCAGTGGGGCCTCGGTGAAAGGGGGACGGGATACGCAGTATTTT. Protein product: CSGASVKGGRDTQYF.

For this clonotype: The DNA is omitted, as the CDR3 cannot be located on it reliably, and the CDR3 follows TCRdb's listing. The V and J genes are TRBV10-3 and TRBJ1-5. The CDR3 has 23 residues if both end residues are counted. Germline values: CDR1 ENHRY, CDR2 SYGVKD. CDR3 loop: CAITGLAGGNEQYFGPGNQPQHF.

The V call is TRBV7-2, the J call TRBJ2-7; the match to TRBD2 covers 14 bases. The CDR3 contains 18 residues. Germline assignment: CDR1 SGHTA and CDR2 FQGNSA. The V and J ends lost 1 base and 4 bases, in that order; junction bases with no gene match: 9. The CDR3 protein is CASSLGFGTSGSSYEQYF. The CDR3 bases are TGTGCCAGCAGCTTAGGTTTTGGGACTAGCGGGAGCTCGTACGAGCAGTACTTC.

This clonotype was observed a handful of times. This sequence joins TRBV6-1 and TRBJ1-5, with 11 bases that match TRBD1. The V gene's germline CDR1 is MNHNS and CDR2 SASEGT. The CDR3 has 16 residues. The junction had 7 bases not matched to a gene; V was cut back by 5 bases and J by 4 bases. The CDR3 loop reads CASSHRDRGTNQPQHF. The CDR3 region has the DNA TGTGCCAGCAGTCACCGGGACAGGGGGACGAATCAGCCCCAGCATTTT.

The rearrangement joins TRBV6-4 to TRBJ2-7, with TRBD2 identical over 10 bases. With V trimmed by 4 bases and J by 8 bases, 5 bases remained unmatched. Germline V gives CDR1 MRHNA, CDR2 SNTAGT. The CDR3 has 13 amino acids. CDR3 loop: CASSVASGRQQYF. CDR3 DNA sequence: TGTGCCAGCAGTGTGGCTAGCGGGAGACAGCAGTACTTC.

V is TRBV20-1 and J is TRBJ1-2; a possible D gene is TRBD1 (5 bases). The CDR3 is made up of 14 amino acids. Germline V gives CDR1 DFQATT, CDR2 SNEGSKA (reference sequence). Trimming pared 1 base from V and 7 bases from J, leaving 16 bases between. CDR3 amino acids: CSARVPDTIGGYTF. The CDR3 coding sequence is TGCAGTGCTAGAGTCCCGGACACGATCGGTGGCTACACCTTC.

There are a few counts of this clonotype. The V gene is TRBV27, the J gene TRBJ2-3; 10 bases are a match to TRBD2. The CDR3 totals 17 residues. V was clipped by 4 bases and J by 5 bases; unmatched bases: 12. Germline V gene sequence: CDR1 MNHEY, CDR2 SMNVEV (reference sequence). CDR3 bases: TGTGCCAGCAGTTGGAGTGCGAGCGGGGGGGCCGGAGATACGCAGTATTTT. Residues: CASSWSASGGAGDTQYF.

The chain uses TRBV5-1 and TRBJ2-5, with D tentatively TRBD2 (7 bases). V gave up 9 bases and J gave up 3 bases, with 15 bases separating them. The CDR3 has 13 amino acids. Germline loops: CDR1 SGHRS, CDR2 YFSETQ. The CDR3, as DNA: TGCGCCACCCGCGGGGGCAGTGAAGAGACCCAGTACTTC. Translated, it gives CATRGGSEETQYF.

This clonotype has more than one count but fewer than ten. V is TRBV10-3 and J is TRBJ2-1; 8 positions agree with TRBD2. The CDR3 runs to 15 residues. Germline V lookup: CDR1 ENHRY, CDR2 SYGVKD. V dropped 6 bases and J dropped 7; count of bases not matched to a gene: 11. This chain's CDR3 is CAISPGTRVLNEQFF. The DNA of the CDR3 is TGTGCCATCAGCCCCGGGACTAGAGTTTTAAATGAGCAGTTCTTC.

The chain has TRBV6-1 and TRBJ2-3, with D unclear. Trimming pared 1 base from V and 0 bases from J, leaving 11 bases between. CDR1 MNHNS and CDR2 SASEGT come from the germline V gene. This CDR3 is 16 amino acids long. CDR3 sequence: CASSEDPGPSTDTQYF. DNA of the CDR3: TGTGCCAGCAGTGAAGATCCAGGCCCGAGCACAGATACGCAGTATTTT.

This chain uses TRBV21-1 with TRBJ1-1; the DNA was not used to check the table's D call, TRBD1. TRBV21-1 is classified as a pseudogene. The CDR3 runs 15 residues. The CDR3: CASSTRQGSGTEAFF. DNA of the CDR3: TGTGCCAGCAGCACAAGACAGGGGTCTGGAACTGAAGCTTTCTTT.

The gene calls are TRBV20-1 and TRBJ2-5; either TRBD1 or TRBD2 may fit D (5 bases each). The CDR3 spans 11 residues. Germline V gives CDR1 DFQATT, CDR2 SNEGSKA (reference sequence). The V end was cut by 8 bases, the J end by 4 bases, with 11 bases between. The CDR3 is CSWDGRETQYF. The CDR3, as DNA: TGCAGTTGGGACGGAAGAGAGACCCAGTACTTC.

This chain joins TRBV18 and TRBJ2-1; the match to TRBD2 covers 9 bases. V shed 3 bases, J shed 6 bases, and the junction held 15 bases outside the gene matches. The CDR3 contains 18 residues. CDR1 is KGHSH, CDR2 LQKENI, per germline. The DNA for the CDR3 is TGTGCCAGCTCACCCCGGGCGGTAGCGGGGGTTCGGCTCAATGAGCAGTTCTTC. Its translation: CASSPRAVAGVRLNEQFF.

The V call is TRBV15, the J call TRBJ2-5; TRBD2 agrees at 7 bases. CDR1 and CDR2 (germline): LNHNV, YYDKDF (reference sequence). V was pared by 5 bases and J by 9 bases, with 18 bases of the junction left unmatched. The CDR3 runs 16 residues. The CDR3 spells CATSRQPGSWGGPQYF. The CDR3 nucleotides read TGTGCCACCAGCCGTCAACCGGGCTCTTGGGGGGGACCCCAGTACTTC.

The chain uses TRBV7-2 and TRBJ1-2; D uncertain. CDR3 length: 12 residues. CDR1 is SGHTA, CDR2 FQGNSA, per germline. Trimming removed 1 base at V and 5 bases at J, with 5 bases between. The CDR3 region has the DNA TGTGCCAGCAGCTTAGGGGGTTATGGCTACACCTTC. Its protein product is CASSLGGYGYTF.

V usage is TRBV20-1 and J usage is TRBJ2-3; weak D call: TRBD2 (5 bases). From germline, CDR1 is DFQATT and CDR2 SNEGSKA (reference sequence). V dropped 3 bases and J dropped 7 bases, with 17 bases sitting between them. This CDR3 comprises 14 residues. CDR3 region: CSARVRRDPHTQYF. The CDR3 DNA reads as TGCAGTGCTAGGGTCAGACGGGATCCCCATACGCAGTATTTT.

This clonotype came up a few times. The CDR3 DNA is TGTGCCAGCAGCCAAACCGAGGAGACCCAGTACTTC. This sequence encodes CASSQTEETQYF. The V call is TRBV12-3 or TRBV12-4, the J call TRBJ2-5, with D unclear. The CDR3 runs 12 residues. V gave up 6 bases and J gave up 5 bases, with 10 bases separating them.